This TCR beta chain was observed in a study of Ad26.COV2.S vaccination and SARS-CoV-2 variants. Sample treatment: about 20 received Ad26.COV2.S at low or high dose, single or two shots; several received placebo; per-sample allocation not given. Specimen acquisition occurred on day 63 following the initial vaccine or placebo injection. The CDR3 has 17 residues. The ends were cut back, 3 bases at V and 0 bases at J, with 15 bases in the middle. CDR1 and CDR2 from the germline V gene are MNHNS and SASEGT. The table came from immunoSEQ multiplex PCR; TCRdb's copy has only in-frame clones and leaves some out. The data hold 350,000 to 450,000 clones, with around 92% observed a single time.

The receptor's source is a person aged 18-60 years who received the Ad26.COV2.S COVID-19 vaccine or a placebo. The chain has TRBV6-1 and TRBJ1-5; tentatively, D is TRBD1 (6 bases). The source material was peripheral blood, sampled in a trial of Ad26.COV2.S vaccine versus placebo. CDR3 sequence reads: CASSEWTAPYSNQPQHF. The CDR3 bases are TGTGCCAGCAGTGAGTGGACAGCTCCTTATAGCAATCAGCCCCAGCATTTT.